This record looks at one T cell receptor beta chain sequence and its context. Its specificity is not known. This entry belongs to a study of response to subunit inactivated influenza vaccine. Broader study findings: The study's authors posited that every seasonal influenza vaccination enlists few new T cells.

TCRdb re-called the RT-PCR reads through MiXCR, storing one row per CDR3 protein. The table shows hundreds of thousands of distinct CDR3 sequences, with 15% to 19% occurring only once. The CDR3 has 18 residues. With V trimmed by 1 base and J by 2 bases, 8 bases remained unmatched. Germline V gene lookup returns CDR1 SGDLS and CDR2 YYNGEE. The chain combines TRBV9 with TRBJ2-2; 10 bases align to TRBD2. The TCR originated in a man aged 45-65 years who received an inactivated influenza vaccine. The sequencing used PBMCs from blood, collected approximately 13 days after vaccination. The CDR3 bases are TGTGCCAGCAGCGTACGGCCTAGCGGGAGTCCTAACACCGGGGAGCTGTTTTTT. Encoded protein: CASSVRPSGSPNTGELFF. Full variable domain (rest looked up from reference TRBV9 and TRBJ2-2): DSGVTQTPKHLITATGQRVTLRCSPRSGDLSVYWYQQSLDQGLQFLIQYYNGEERAKGNILERFSAQQFPDLHSELNLSSLELGDSALYFCASSVRPSGSPNTGELFFGEGSRLTVL.